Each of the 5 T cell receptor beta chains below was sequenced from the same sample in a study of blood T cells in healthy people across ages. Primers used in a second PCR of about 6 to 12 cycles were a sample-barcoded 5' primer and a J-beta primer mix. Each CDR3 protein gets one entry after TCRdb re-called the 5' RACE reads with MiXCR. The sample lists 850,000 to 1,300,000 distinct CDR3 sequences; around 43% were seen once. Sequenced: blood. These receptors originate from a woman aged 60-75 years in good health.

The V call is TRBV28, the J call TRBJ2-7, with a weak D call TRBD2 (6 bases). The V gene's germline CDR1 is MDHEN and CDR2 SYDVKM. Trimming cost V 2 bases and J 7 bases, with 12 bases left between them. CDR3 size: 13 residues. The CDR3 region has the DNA TGTGCCAGCAGTTTAAAGCGGGTGGGGGAGCAGTACTTC. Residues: CASSLKRVGEQYF.

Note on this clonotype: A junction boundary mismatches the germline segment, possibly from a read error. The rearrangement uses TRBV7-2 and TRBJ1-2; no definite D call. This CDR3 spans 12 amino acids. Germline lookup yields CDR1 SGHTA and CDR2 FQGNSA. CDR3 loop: CASSDYYYVYTF. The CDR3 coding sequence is TGTGCCAGCAGCGACTACTACTATGTCTACACCTTC.

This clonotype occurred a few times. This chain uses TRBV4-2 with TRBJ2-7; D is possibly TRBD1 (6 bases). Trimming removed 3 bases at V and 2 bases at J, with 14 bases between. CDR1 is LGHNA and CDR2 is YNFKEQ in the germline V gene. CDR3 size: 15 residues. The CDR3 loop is CASSHEDSYTYEQYF. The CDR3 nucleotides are TGTGCCAGCAGCCACGAGGACAGCTATACCTACGAGCAGTACTTC.

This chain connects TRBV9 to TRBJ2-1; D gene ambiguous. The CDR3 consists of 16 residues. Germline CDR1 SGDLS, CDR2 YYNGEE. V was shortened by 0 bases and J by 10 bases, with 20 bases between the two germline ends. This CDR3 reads CASSVGLVSYIGEQFF. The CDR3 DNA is TGTGCCAGCAGCGTAGGGCTTGTGAGTTACATCGGAGAGCAGTTCTTC.

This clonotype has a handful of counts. CDR3 in DNA: TGCAGCGTCCTTATGCCAAAACTGGGGGTCACAGATACGCAGTATTTT. It translates to CSVLMPKLGVTDTQYF. The chain links TRBV29-1 to TRBJ2-3; D possibly matches TRBD1 or TRBD2 (5 bases each). Germline lookup yields CDR1 SQVTM and CDR2 ANQGSEA. Trimming left V 6 bases short and J 2 bases short, with 21 bases between. The CDR3 has 16 residues.